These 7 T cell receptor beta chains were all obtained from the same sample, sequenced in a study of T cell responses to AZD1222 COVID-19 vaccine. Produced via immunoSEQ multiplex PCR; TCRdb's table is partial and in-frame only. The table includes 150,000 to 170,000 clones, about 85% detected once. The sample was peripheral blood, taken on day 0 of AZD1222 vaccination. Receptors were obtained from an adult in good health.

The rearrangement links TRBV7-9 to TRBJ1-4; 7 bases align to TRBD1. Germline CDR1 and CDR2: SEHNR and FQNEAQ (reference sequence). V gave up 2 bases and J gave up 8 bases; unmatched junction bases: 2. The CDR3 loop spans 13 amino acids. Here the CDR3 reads CASSLRDSEKLFF. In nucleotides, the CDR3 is TGTGCCAGCAGCTTAAGGGACAGCGAAAAACTGTTTTTT.

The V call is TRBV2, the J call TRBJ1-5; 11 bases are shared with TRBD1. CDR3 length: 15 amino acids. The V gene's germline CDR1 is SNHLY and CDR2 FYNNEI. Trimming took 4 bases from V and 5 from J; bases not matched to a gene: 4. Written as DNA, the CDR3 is TGTGCCAGCAGTGGGGGACAGGGGGATTATCAGCCCCAGCATTTT. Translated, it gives CASSGGQGDYQPQHF.

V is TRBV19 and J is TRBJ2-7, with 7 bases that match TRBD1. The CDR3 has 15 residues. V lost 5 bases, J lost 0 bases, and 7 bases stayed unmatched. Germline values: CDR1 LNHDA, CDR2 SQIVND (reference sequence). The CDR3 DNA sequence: TGTGCCAGTAGTGGTCAGACAGGGAGCTCCTACGAGCAGTACTTC. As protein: CASSGQTGSSYEQYF.

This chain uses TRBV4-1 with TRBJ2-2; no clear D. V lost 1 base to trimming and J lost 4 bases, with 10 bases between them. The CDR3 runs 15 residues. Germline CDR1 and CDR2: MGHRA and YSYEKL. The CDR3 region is CASSQVSTATGELFF. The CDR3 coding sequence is TGCGCCAGCAGCCAAGTGTCAACAGCCACCGGGGAGCTGTTTTTT.

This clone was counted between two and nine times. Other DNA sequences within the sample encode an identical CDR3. The CDR3 sequence: CASSPAGGQPQHF. The CDR3 region has the DNA TGTGCCAGCAGCCCCGCCGGAGGCCAGCCCCAGCATTTT. The rearrangement joins TRBV3-1 (or the pseudogene TRBV3-2) to TRBJ1-5; no firm D call. This CDR3 comprises 13 residues. Trimming cost V 4 bases and J 7 bases, with 11 bases left between them. CDR1 is LGHDT, CDR2 YNNKEL, per germline (reference sequence).

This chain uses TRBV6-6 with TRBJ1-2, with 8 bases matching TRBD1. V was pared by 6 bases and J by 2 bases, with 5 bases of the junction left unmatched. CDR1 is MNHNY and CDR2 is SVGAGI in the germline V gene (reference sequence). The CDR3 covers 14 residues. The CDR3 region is CASRSGTGNYGYTF. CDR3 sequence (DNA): TGTGCCAGCAGGTCCGGGACAGGCAACTATGGCTACACCTTC.

CDR3 DNA: TGTGCCAGCAGACCGGGACAGGGGAACACTGAAGCTTTCTTT. It yields the protein CASRPGQGNTEAFF. The rearrangement uses TRBV27 and TRBJ1-1, with 9 nucleotides matching TRBD1. Looked up from germline, CDR1 is MNHEY and CDR2 is SMNVEV (reference sequence). The CDR3 is made up of 14 amino acids. Trimming at V came to 6 bases and at J to 1 base, leaving 3 bases not matched to a gene.